This T cell receptor beta chain came from a study of T cells in Graves' hyperthyroidism and ophthalmopathy. Overall study results and limits: Also found in blood were most expanded thyroid clonotypes above 0.001.

This clonotype was found many times. Its antigen remains unknown. The source material, RNA transcripts, was used to amplify TCR beta CDR3 regions. The TCR CDR3 was amplified in a first-round RT-PCR using the HTBI primer set. TCRdb recomputed calls from the multiplex PCR reads with MiXCR, one row per CDR3 protein. The repertoire consists of approximately 350,000 distinct CDR3 sequences, with about 15% occurring once and the leading ten covering under 25%. The CDR3 has 16 residues. Germline V lookup: CDR1 SGHRS, CDR2 YFSETQ. Trimming removed 0 bases from V and 7 bases from J; junction bases left unmatched: 6.

This chain links TRBV5-1 with TRBJ2-1, with 11 bases fitting TRBD1. This receptor was obtained from a woman in her sixties with Graves' ophthalmopathy. Sequenced input: blood. The CDR3 sequence is CASSLDSDRGHNEQFF. DNA of the CDR3: TGCGCCAGCAGCTTGGATTCGGACAGGGGGCATAATGAGCAGTTCTTC.